This T cell receptor beta chain was retrieved from a study of cytomegalovirus exposure and HLA in healthy donors. Primers included in the PCR were 60 Vbeta and 13 Jbeta primers. This table comes from immunoSEQ multiplex PCR, and its TCRdb copy is limited to in-frame clones, with some not included. The sample includes about 190,000 clones, 75% to 85% of them seen just once. The study's findings and limits: Likely technical artifact: a cluster of highly shared sequence variants. Beyond CMV serostatus, there was no information to go on about immune exposure.

V was pared by 3 bases and J by 7 bases, with 13 bases between. The CDR3 has 14 residues. Germline CDR1 reads LNHDA; CDR2 reads SQIVND (reference sequence). A note on this clone: The antigen is not known.

The source of this sequence is a woman under 40 in good health and CMV-seropositive. Sequencing was carried out using PBMCs. The chain has TRBV19 and TRBJ2-1; no firm D call. Here the CDR3 reads CASSIWQVRNEQFF. The CDR3 DNA reads TGTGCCAGTAGTATCTGGCAGGTCAGGAATGAGCAGTTCTTC.